Below are 20 T cell receptor beta chains sequenced from a single sample in a study of blood T cell repertoires in COVID-19. Only in-frame clones appear in the TCRdb table, and some are missing; sequencing was by immunoSEQ multiplex PCR. The data contain around 380,000 clones, more than 70% of them singletons. Sequencing was done on a sample of PBMCs or T cells enriched from blood (not recorded which). The receptor set was obtained from a man in his thirties or forties who had recovered from COVID-19.

The V gene is TRBV29-1, the J gene TRBJ2-3; 9 bases agree with TRBD2. The CDR3 is made up of 16 amino acids. Germline assignment: CDR1 SQVTM and CDR2 ANQGSEA. The V and J ends lost 8 bases and 2 bases, in that order; junction bases with no gene match: 14. The CDR3 region has the DNA TGCAGCCCCGCTGGGGTAGCGGGGGAGTACACAGATACGCAGTATTTT. Protein product: CSPAGVAGEYTDTQYF.

The rearrangement links TRBV21-1 to TRBJ1-4; the tabulated D call, TRBD1, remains unverified against the DNA. TRBV21-1 is reported as a pseudogene. This CDR3 spans 13 amino acids. The CDR3: CASLQGRCEKLFF. Written as DNA, the CDR3 is TGTGCCAGCCTACAGGGAAGATGCGAAAAACTGTTTTTT.

A note on this clone: One end of the junction is discordant with germline, which a read error may explain. The gene calls are TRBV13 and TRBJ2-1; TRBD2 agrees at 9 bases. CDR3 size: 18 residues. Germline CDR1 reads PRHDT; CDR2 reads FYEKMQ (reference sequence). The chain's CDR3 is CARRGDSRGGKTYNEQFF. For the CDR3, the DNA is TGCGCCCGCCGCGGGGACTCGCGGGGGGGAAAGACCTACAATGAGCAGTTCTTC.

V usage is TRBV4-2 and J usage is TRBJ1-1; D is undetermined. Looked up from germline, CDR1 is LGHNA and CDR2 is YNFKEQ. The CDR3 is 13 amino acids. The V and J ends lost 0 bases and 7 bases respectively, with 9 bases between them. The CDR3 spells CASSQEAPGEAFF. The CDR3 region has the DNA TGTGCCAGCAGCCAAGAGGCGCCGGGTGAAGCTTTCTTT.

This rearrangement joins TRBV4-2 to TRBJ2-2; 9 bases match TRBD1. The CDR3 is 16 amino acids. The germline V gene encodes CDR1 LGHNA and CDR2 YNFKEQ. V gave up 1 base and J gave up 2 bases; unmatched junction bases: 2. The CDR3 loop is CASSQAGQGNTGELFF. The CDR3 DNA is TGTGCCAGCAGCCAAGCGGGACAGGGCAACACCGGGGAGCTGTTTTTT.

V is TRBV4-3 and J is TRBJ2-7; 7 bases map to TRBD1. This CDR3 comprises 14 residues. Per the germline V gene, CDR1 is LGHNA and CDR2 is YSLEER. The junction had 6 bases not matched to a gene; V was cut back by 5 bases and J by 2 bases. The CDR3 spells CASSSDRVAYEQYF. CDR3 in DNA: TGCGCCAGCAGCTCTGACAGGGTGGCCTACGAGCAGTACTTC.

This chain uses TRBV7-9 with TRBJ1-2, with D uncertain. Trimming removed 2 bases from V and 3 bases from J, with 13 bases in between. Germline V CDR1 and CDR2: SEHNR, FQNEAQ (reference sequence). The length of the CDR3 is 15 residues. The CDR3, as DNA: TGTGCCAGCAGCTTATTCCCCTCCCTTTACTATGGCTACACCTTC. It translates to CASSLFPSLYYGYTF. Full variable domain (outside the CDR3, taken from reference TRBV7-9 and TRBJ1-2): DTGVSQNPRHKITKRGQNVTFRCDPISEHNRLYWYRQTLGQGPEFLTYFQNEAQLEKSRLLSDRFSAERPKGSFSTLEIQRTEQGDSAMYLCASSLFPSLYYGYTFGSGTRLTVV.

With respect to this clone: Other DNA sequences within the sample encode an identical CDR3. The V call is TRBV6-5, the J call TRBJ1-2; TRBD1 matches at 7 bases. The CDR3 covers 12 residues. From germline, CDR1 is MNHEY and CDR2 SVGAGI. Trimming removed 6 bases from V and 4 bases from J; junction bases left unmatched: 2. In nucleotides, the CDR3 is TGTGCCAGCAGCCGGACAGGCTATGGCTACACCTTC. Translating gives CASSRTGYGYTF.

This chain uses TRBV9 with TRBJ2-2; 10 bases are shared with TRBD2. CDR1 and CDR2 (germline): SGDLS, YYNGEE. The CDR3 is 16 amino acids. After removal of 4 bases from V and 6 bases from J, the junction contained 9 bases not matched to a gene. For the CDR3, the DNA is TGTGCCAGCAGCTTCCTAGCGGGGGTCATTCCCGGGGAGCTGTTTTTT. This encodes CASSFLAGVIPGELFF.

The V and J genes are TRBV7-2 and TRBJ1-1, with no clear D. The germline V gene encodes CDR1 SGHTA and CDR2 FQGNSA. The ends were cut back, 0 bases at V and 0 bases at J, with 5 bases in the middle. The CDR3 totals 14 residues. The CDR3 is CASSLAQMNTEAFF. The CDR3 DNA follows: TGTGCCAGCAGCTTAGCCCAAATGAACACTGAAGCTTTCTTT.

V usage is TRBV7-8 and J usage is TRBJ2-4; D possibly corresponds to TRBD1 (6 bases). V lost 1 base, J lost 8 bases, and 15 bases lay in between. CDR1 SGHVS and CDR2 FQNEAQ come from the germline V gene. This CDR3 has 15 residues. The CDR3 bases are TGTGCCAGCAGCTTAGGGCAGGGGATAGGAGACATTCAGTACTTC. Its protein is CASSLGQGIGDIQYF.

The chain employs TRBV12-3 or TRBV12-4 and TRBJ1-2, with D uncertain. Trimming left V 7 bases short and J 6 bases short, with 15 bases between. The CDR3 spans 13 residues. The chain's CDR3 is CASTMGTNDGYTF. The CDR3 DNA sequence: TGTGCCAGCACCATGGGCACAAATGATGGCTACACCTTC.

This chain joins TRBV19 and TRBJ2-2, with 8 bases aligning to TRBD2. The CDR3 length is 16 residues. Trimming took 4 bases from V and 4 from J; bases not matched to a gene: 8. The germline CDR1 and CDR2 sequences are LNHDA and SQIVND (reference sequence). CDR3 sequence reads: CASSKGLGMGTGELFF. The CDR3 nucleotides read TGTGCCAGTAGTAAGGGACTAGGAATGGGCACCGGGGAGCTGTTTTTT.

This clone has only one observation. The genes are TRBV7-2 and TRBJ1-4, with D perhaps matching TRBD1 (6 bases). Trimming took off 2 bases at V and 14 bases at J, with 18 bases between the two ends. Germline V CDR1 and CDR2: SGHTA, FQGNSA. This CDR3 comprises 14 residues. The CDR3 protein is CASSLSSPQGRLFF. DNA for the CDR3: TGTGCCAGCAGCTTATCGAGTCCACAGGGAAGGCTGTTTTTT.

The V call is TRBV5-1, the J call TRBJ1-5, with 7 nucleotides matching TRBD1. The CDR3 runs to 15 residues. Germline V gene sequence: CDR1 SGHRS, CDR2 YFSETQ. The V and J ends lost 0 bases and 4 bases, in that order; junction bases with no gene match: 4. The CDR3 region is CASSLAGTENQPQHF. The CDR3 region has the DNA TGCGCCAGCAGCTTGGCCGGGACAGAAAATCAGCCCCAGCATTTT.

Regarding this clone: Other DNA sequences in the sample encode the same CDR3. This chain connects TRBV12-3 or TRBV12-4 to TRBJ2-1; 7 bases line up with TRBD2. This CDR3 has 13 amino acids. Unmatched junction bases numbered 5, after V lost 6 bases and J lost 6 bases. CDR3 sequence reads: CASRRTGGNEQFF. The DNA of the CDR3 is TGTGCCAGCAGGCGAACGGGGGGCAATGAGCAGTTCTTC.

The chain uses TRBV7-2 and TRBJ1-1; no definite D call. This CDR3 region has 15 residues. Trimming stripped 0 bases from V and 1 base from J, with 9 bases between. CDR1 and CDR2 from the germline V gene are SGHTA and FQGNSA. The CDR3 bases are TGTGCCAGCAGCTTAGCGTCCCGGGGGAACACTGAAGCTTTCTTT. Its protein is CASSLASRGNTEAFF.

The J gene is TRBJ2-2, the V gene TRBV11-2; TRBD2 aligns across 13 bases. Trimming cost V 3 bases and J 7 bases; bases outside gene matches: 2. The CDR3 extends over 15 amino acids. Germline-derived CDR1 and CDR2 are SGHAT and FQNNGV. CDR3 region: CASSFGLAGVGELFF. CDR3 nucleotides: TGTGCCAGCAGCTTTGGACTAGCGGGGGTCGGGGAGCTGTTTTTT.

The table lists this clone with a count of one. The rearrangement uses TRBV7-9 and TRBJ2-1, with 10 bases identical to TRBD2. V lost 3 bases and J lost 6; bases outside the gene matches: 8. There are 16 residues in the CDR3. Germline V lookup: CDR1 SEHNR, CDR2 FQNEAQ (reference sequence). This CDR3 reads CASSFASGGAGNEQFF. Here the CDR3 DNA reads TGTGCCAGCAGCTTTGCGAGCGGGGGGGCCGGCAATGAGCAGTTCTTC. Combining the CDR3 with reference TRBV7-9 and TRBJ2-1 gives the whole variable domain DTGVSQNPRHKITKRGQNVTFRCDPISEHNRLYWYRQTLGQGPEFLTYFQNEAQLEKSRLLSDRFSAERPKGSFSTLEIQRTEQGDSAMYLCASSFASGGAGNEQFFGPGTRLTVL.

The chain has TRBV6-5 and TRBJ1-2; no definite D call. Germline CDR1 and CDR2: MNHEY and SVGAGI. Trimming removed 8 bases at V and 1 base at J, with 11 bases between. The CDR3 is made up of 13 amino acids. CDR3 loop: CASRLGSNYGYTF. The DNA for the CDR3 is TGTGCCAGCCGACTCGGCAGTAACTATGGCTACACCTTC.